This T cell receptor beta chain was documented in a study of T cells expressing NK-cell markers. General observations from the study: Once again these clonotypes came out on top in the CD3+CD56-NKG2C+ fraction of a few donors. Dominant NKG2C+ clonotype frequencies of roughly 1.0-7.0% of CD8+ T cells were measured in about six donors.

For each CDR3 protein, TCRdb gives one entry from its re-call of the 5' RACE reads, without DNA. Found here are fewer than 550,000 distinct CDR3 sequences; the top ten clones hold 1.4%. Comment on this clonotype: What it binds is not known.

The receptor was derived from a woman aged 45-65 years in good health. The sample was blood T cells: a sorted CD56 or NKG2C T cell subset, CD4+ or CD8+ T cells, or bulk PBMC T cells (not recorded which).

The CDR3: CASSLGGTTDTQYF. The V gene is TRBV7-9, the J gene TRBJ2-3; TCRdb's D call, TRBD1, is unchecked because there is no DNA. The CDR3 extends over 14 amino acids. CDR1 and CDR2 (germline): SEHNR, FQNEAQ (reference sequence).